The present T cell receptor beta chain was sequenced within a study of blood T cell repertoires in COVID-19. Original analysis: Reference gene primer amplification gave estimated nucleated cell counts. Here immunoSEQ multiplex PCR was the method, and the copy in TCRdb shows in-frame clones only, minus some. The V and J calls and clone size come from that table; D and trimming were worked out from the DNA. The sample records 300,000 to 400,000 clones, approximately 87% being singletons. The CDR3 runs to 15 residues. V lost 1 base and J lost 4; bases outside the gene matches: 5. From germline, CDR1 is WSHSY and CDR2 SAAADI.

The sequenced material came from peripheral blood. This chain connects TRBV10-2 to TRBJ2-7; 9 bases agree with TRBD2. The origin of this receptor is a woman in her forties or fifties with COVID-19, enrolled during active disease. The CDR3 sequence: CASSELAGGPYEQYF. CDR3 nucleotide sequence: TGCGCCAGCAGTGAGTTGGCGGGAGGGCCGTACGAGCAGTACTTC.